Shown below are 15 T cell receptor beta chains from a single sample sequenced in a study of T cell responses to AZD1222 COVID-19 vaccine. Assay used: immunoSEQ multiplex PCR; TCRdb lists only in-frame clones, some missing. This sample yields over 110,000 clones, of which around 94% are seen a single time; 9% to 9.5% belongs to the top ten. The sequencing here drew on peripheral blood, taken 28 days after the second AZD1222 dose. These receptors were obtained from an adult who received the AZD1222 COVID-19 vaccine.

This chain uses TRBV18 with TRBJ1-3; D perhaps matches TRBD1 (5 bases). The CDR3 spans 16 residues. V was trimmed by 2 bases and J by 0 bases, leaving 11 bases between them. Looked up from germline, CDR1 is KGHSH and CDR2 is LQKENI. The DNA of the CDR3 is TGTGCCAGCTCACCAAGTCAGGGAGTCTCTGGAAACACCATATATTTT. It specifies CASSPSQGVSGNTIYF.

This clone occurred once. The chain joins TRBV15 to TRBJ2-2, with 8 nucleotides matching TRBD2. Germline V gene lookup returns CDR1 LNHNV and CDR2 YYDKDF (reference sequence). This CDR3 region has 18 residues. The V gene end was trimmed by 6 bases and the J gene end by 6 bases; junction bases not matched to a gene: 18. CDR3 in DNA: TGTGCCACCAGTCCCAAGACCCTAAATAGCGGGAAGGCCGGGGAGCTGTTTTTT. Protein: CATSPKTLNSGKAGELFF.

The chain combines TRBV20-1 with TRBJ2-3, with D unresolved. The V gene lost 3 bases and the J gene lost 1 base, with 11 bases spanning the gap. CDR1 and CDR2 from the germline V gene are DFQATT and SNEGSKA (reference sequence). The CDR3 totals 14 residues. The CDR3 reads CSASDSAGTDTQYF. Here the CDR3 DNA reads TGCAGTGCTAGTGACTCAGCAGGCACAGATACGCAGTATTTT.

The DNA of the CDR3 is TGTGCCAGCAGCTTGGGACAGGGAAATGGCTACACCTTC. Translating gives CASSLGQGNGYTF. The chain has TRBV5-5 and TRBJ1-2; the match to TRBD1 covers 7 bases. V lost 0 bases, J lost 6 bases, and 2 bases stayed unmatched. This CDR3 has 13 residues. Germline V gene lookup returns CDR1 SGHKS and CDR2 YYEKEE (reference sequence).

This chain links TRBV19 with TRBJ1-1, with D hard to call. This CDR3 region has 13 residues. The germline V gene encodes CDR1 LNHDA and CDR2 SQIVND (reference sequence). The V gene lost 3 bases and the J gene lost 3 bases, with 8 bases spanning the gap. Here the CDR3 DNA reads TGTGCCAGTAGTATTAGCCAGGACACTGAAGCTTTCTTT. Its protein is CASSISQDTEAFF. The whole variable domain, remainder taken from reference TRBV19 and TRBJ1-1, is DGGITQSPKYLFRKEGQNVTLSCEQNLNHDAMYWYRQDPGQGLRLIYYSQIVNDFQKGDIAEGYSVSREKKESFPLTVTSAQKNPTAFYLCASSISQDTEAFFGQGTRLTVV.

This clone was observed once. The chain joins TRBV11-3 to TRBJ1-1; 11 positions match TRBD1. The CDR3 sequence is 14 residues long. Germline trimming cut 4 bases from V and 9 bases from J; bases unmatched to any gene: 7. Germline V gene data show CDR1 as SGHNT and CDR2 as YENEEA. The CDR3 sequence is CASSSGQGANQAFF. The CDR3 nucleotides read TGTGCCAGCAGCTCCGGACAGGGGGCGAACCAAGCTTTCTTT.

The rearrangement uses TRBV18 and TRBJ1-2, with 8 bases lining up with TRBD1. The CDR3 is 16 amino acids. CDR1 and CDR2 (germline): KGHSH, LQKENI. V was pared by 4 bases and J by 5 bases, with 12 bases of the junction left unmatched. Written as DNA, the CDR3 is TGTGCCAGCTCACAAGTCAGGGGGCAGGACGTATATGGCTACACCTTC. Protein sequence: CASSQVRGQDVYGYTF.

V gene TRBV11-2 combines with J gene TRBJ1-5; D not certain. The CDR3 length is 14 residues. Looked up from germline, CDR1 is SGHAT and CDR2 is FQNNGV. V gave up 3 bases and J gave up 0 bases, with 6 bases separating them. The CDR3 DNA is TGTGCCAGCAGCTTCTCGGATAGCAATCAGCCCCAGCATTTT. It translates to CASSFSDSNQPQHF. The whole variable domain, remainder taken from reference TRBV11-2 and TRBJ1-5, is EAGVAQSPRYKIIEKRQSVAFWCNPISGHATLYWYQQILGQGPKLLIQFQNNGVVDDSQLPKDRFSAERLKGVDSTLKIQPAKLEDSAVYLCASSFSDSNQPQHFGDGTRLSIL.

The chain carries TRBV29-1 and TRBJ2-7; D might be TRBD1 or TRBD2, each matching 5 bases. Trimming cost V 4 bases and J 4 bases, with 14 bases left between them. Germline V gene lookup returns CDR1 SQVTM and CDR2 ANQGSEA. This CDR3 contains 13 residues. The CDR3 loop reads CSVGRGSGYEQYF. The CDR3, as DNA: TGCAGCGTTGGACGGGGCTCGGGGTACGAGCAGTACTTC.

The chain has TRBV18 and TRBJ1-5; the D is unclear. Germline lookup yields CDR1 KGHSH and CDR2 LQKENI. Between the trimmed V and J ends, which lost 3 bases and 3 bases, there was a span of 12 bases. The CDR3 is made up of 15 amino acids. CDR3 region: CASSPEGFDNQPQHF. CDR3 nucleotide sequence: TGTGCCAGCTCACCGGAAGGATTTGACAATCAGCCCCAGCATTTT.

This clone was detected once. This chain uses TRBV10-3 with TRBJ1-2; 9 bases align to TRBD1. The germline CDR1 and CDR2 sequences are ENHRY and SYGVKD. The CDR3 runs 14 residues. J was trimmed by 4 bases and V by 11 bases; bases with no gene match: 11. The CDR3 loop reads CAVEDPDRGYGYTF. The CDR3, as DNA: TGTGCCGTGGAAGACCCGGACAGGGGCTATGGCTACACCTTC.

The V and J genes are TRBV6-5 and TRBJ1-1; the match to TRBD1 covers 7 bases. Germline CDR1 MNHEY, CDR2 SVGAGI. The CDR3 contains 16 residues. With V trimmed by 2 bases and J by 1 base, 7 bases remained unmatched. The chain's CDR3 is CASSYHRQGPNTEAFF. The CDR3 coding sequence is TGTGCCAGCAGTTACCATCGACAGGGCCCGAACACTGAAGCTTTCTTT.

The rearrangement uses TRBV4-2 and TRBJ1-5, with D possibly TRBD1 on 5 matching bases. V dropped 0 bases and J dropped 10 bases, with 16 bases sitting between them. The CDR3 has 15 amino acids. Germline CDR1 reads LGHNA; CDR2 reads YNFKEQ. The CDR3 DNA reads TGTGCCAGCAGCCAAGACCCTATTCAGGGCCGACCCCAGCATTTT. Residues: CASSQDPIQGRPQHF.

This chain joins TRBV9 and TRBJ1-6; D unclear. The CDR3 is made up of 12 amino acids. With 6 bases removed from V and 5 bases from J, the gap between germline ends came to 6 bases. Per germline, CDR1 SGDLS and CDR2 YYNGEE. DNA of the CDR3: TGTGCCAGCAATGGGAATAATTCACCCCTCCACTTT. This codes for CASNGNNSPLHF. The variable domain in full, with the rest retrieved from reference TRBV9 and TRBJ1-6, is DSGVTQTPKHLITATGQRVTLRCSPRSGDLSVYWYQQSLDQGLQFLIQYYNGEERAKGNILERFSAQQFPDLHSELNLSSLELGDSALYFCASNGNNSPLHFGNGTRLTVT.

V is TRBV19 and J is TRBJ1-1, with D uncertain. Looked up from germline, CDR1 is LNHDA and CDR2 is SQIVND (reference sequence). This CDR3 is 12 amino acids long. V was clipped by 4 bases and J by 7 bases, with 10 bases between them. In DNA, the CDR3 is TGTGCCAGTAGTACATCCGGGGATGAAGCTTTCTTT. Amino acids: CASSTSGDEAFF.